The rows below give T cell receptor beta chains drawn from one sample of a study of blood T cells in healthy people across ages. A single record per CDR3 protein comes from TCRdb applying MiXCR to the 5' RACE reads. Here the sample spans about 650,000 distinct CDR3 sequences, about 30% being singletons. The material sequenced was blood. These receptors came from a woman at least 80 years old in good health. Both conserved end residues are part of each CDR3. The D gene is left open where the match is weak. Part of the rows lack a size; the others show once, few, many or a class for expanded clones.

D: TRBD2; size: -; J: TRBJ2-7; V: TRBV6-5; DNA: TGTGCCAGCAGTTACGCCGGGACTAGCGGGAGTTACGAGCAGTACTTC; CDR3: CASSYAGTSGSYEQYF
D: TRBD1; size: -; J: TRBJ1-5; V: TRBV15; DNA: TGTGCCACCGGCAGAGGCCCGTGGGGTGAGGGGACAGGATTAAATCAGCCCCAGCATTTT; CDR3: CATGRGPWGEGTGLNQPQHF
D: TRBD1; size: -; J: TRBJ2-3; V: TRBV2; DNA: TGTGCCAGCAGACAGACAGGGGGCGATACGCAGTATTTT; CDR3: CASRQTGGDTQYF
D: TRBD2; size: -; J: TRBJ2-1; V: TRBV27; DNA: TGTGCCAGCAGGACTAGCGTAGGCTCCTACAATGAGCAGTTCTTC; CDR3: CASRTSVGSYNEQFF
D: TRBD2; size: -; J: TRBJ2-2; V: TRBV15; DNA: TGTGCCACTACGGCGCGGGGGGGCGATACCGGGGAGCTGTTTTTT; CDR3: CATTARGGDTGELFF
D: -; size: -; J: TRBJ2-1; V: TRBV5-1; DNA: TGCGCCAGCAACTTGGTCGGGGAGAATGAGCAGTTCTTC; CDR3: CASNLVGENEQFF
D: -; size: many; J: TRBJ1-2; V: TRBV4-2; DNA: TGTGCCAGCAGCCAAGATAGAACATATAACTATGGCTACACCTTC; CDR3: CASSQDRTYNYGYTF
D: TRBD1; size: many; J: TRBJ2-7; V: TRBV12-3/TRBV12-4; DNA: TGTGCCAGCAGTTCGGACAGGGGTATAGGAGAGCAGTACTTC; CDR3: CASSSDRGIGEQYF
D: -; size: -; J: TRBJ2-3; V: TRBV5-6; DNA: TGTGCCAGCAGCTTCCAGGGGCGTCAAGAGACCCAGTATTTT; CDR3: CASSFQGRQETQYF
D: -; size: few; J: TRBJ2-5; V: TRBV5-5; DNA: TGTGCCAGTAGCTTGCCCTCGGGCCAAGAGACCCAGTACTTC; CDR3: CASSLPSGQETQYF
D: TRBD1; size: many; J: TRBJ2-5; V: TRBV20-1; DNA: TGCAGTGCTACCAACAGGGGACAAGAGACCCAGTACTTC; CDR3: CSATNRGQETQYF
D: TRBD2; size: few; J: TRBJ2-2; V: TRBV10-2; DNA: TGCGCCAGCATGGTGGCGGGGGGGCCTGCCGGGGAGCTGTTTTTT; CDR3: CASMVAGGPAGELFF
D: -; size: many; J: TRBJ2-5; V: TRBV4-3; DNA: TGCGCCAGCAGCCAAGAGTTAGGCATCCAAGAGACCCAGTACTTC; CDR3: CASSQELGIQETQYF
D: -; size: -; J: TRBJ1-1; V: TRBV5-1; DNA: TGCGCCAGCAGCTTGGAATGGGGGCTGAACACTGAAGCTTTCTTT; CDR3: CASSLEWGLNTEAFF
D: -; size: few; J: TRBJ1-6; V: TRBV6-1; DNA: TGTGCCAGCCTAGCGGTGGAGGGGTATTCACCCCTCCACTTT; CDR3: CASLAVEGYSPLHF
D: TRBD2; size: many; J: TRBJ2-1; V: TRBV4-2; DNA: TGTGCCAGCAGCCAAGGGAGCGGGGGGGCCCCCAATGAGCAGTTCTTC; CDR3: CASSQGSGGAPNEQFF
D: -; size: many; J: TRBJ1-5; V: TRBV20-1; DNA: TGCAGTGCTAGAGATAGTATCAATCAGCCCCAGCATTTT; CDR3: CSARDSINQPQHF
D: TRBD2; size: -; J: TRBJ2-7; V: TRBV20-1; DNA: TGCAGTGCTACCTGGGAGGGGCGTCCCTACGAGCAGTACTTC; CDR3: CSATWEGRPYEQYF
D: -; size: many; J: TRBJ2-7; V: TRBV6-6; DNA: TGTGCCAGCACCGACAAGGGGGGGGGCGAGCAGTACTTC; CDR3: CASTDKGGGEQYF
D: TRBD1; size: -; J: TRBJ1-1; V: TRBV7-2; DNA: TGTGCCAGCAGCTCCTTGGACAGGGGGCGGTTGACTGAAGCTTTCTTT; CDR3: CASSSLDRGRLTEAFF
D: -; size: few; J: TRBJ1-1; V: TRBV3-1; DNA: TGTGCCAGCAGCCAATCTGGTCTGTTGAACACTGAAGCTTTCTTT; CDR3: CASSQSGLLNTEAFF
D: -; size: -; J: TRBJ2-2; V: TRBV12-5; DNA: TGTGCTAGTGGTTTGTTCTGGGGCCGCACCGGGGAGCTGTTTTTT; CDR3: CASGLFWGRTGELFF
D: TRBD2; size: many; J: TRBJ2-7; V: TRBV4-2; DNA: TGTGCCAGCAGCCAAGAAGTTAGCGGGGGCTCCCGCTCCTACGAGCAGTACTTC; CDR3: CASSQEVSGGSRSYEQYF
D: TRBD1; size: many; J: TRBJ2-3; V: TRBV7-9; DNA: TGTGCCAGCAGCTTACGGGACAGGGGAGACACAGATACGCAGTATTTT; CDR3: CASSLRDRGDTDTQYF
D: TRBD1; size: many; J: TRBJ2-1; V: TRBV28; DNA: TGTGCCAGCAGGGAACAGGGGAGAAGCAATGAGCAGTTCTTC; CDR3: CASREQGRSNEQFF
D: -; size: -; J: TRBJ1-1; V: TRBV12-3/TRBV12-4; DNA: TGTGCCAGCAGTCCGAGGCACCAGAACACTGAAGCTTTCTTT; CDR3: CASSPRHQNTEAFF